Each of the 26 T cell receptor beta chains below was sequenced from the same sample in a study of blood T cell repertoires in COVID-19. Method: immunoSEQ multiplex PCR; TCRdb's copy keeps in-frame clones and lacks some. This table holds hundreds of thousands of clones, 86% found once. Sample: peripheral blood. All receptors come from a woman aged 30 to 39 with active or convalescent COVID-19.

V usage is TRBV28 and J usage is TRBJ1-2, with a tentative D call TRBD1 (6 bases). V was shortened by 3 bases and J by 8 bases, with 16 bases between the two germline ends. The CDR3 runs 14 residues. Germline V gene sequence: CDR1 MDHEN, CDR2 SYDVKM. The CDR3 bases are TGTGCCAGCAGTTTTAGGGGGGGGAGCTGGGGCTACACCTTC. This codes for CASSFRGGSWGYTF.

V gene TRBV6-6 combines with J gene TRBJ1-2; a weak D match, TRBD1 (5 bases). This CDR3 region has 14 residues. V lost 3 bases and J 4 bases, leaving 12 bases between the germline ends. The germline gives CDR1 MNHNY, CDR2 SVGAGI (reference sequence). CDR3 protein: CASSYGTVGYGYTF. CDR3 nucleotides: TGTGCCAGCAGTTATGGGACTGTCGGCTATGGCTACACCTTC.

The chain recombines TRBV13 with TRBJ2-7; 10 bases agree with TRBD1. The CDR3 consists of 16 residues. The ends lost 2 bases at V and 6 bases at J; junction bases unmatched: 10. CDR1 PRHDT and CDR2 FYEKMQ come from the germline V gene (reference sequence). CDR3 protein: CASSLTKPGQGPEQYF. The DNA of the CDR3 is TGTGCCAGCAGCTTAACCAAACCGGGACAGGGGCCCGAGCAGTACTTC.

This clone was counted a few times. The chain couples TRBV2 to TRBJ1-5, with D possibly matching TRBD1 (5 bases). CDR1 and CDR2 from the germline V gene are SNHLY and FYNNEI. The V and J ends lost 1 base and 4 bases respectively, with 8 bases between them. The CDR3 totals 14 residues. CDR3 amino acids: CASSEEGWNQPQHF. For the CDR3, the DNA is TGTGCCAGCAGTGAAGAGGGGTGGAATCAGCCCCAGCATTTT.

The rearrangement joins TRBV2 to TRBJ2-5, with a possible D match to TRBD2 (6 bases). Trimming shortened V by 2 bases and J by 5 bases, and 9 bases separated the two germline ends. Germline V gene lookup returns CDR1 SNHLY and CDR2 FYNNEI. The CDR3 is 13 amino acids. The CDR3 DNA sequence: TGTGCCAGCAGTGAATTGGAGGGGGAGACCCAGTACTTC. It is translated as CASSELEGETQYF.

The chain combines TRBV9 with TRBJ2-7; D gene unclear. V dropped 3 bases and J dropped 6 bases, with 13 bases sitting between them. This CDR3 has 13 amino acids. Germline values: CDR1 SGDLS, CDR2 YYNGEE. CDR3 protein: CASSAKAISEQYF. Here the CDR3 DNA reads TGTGCCAGCAGCGCCAAAGCGATTTCCGAGCAGTACTTC. Full variable domain (rest looked up from reference TRBV9 and TRBJ2-7): DSGVTQTPKHLITATGQRVTLRCSPRSGDLSVYWYQQSLDQGLQFLIQYYNGEERAKGNILERFSAQQFPDLHSELNLSSLELGDSALYFCASSAKAISEQYFGPGTRLTVT.

The rearrangement uses TRBV5-8 and TRBJ1-5; D might be TRBD1 (6 bases). The V gene lost 4 bases and the J gene lost 0 bases, with 11 bases spanning the gap. This CDR3 spans 15 amino acids. CDR1 and CDR2 (germline): SGHTS, YDEGEE. The CDR3 DNA is TGTGCCAGCAGCAAGGGACAATTTAGCAATCAGCCCCAGCATTTT. Protein product: CASSKGQFSNQPQHF.

The chain employs TRBV3-1 (or the pseudogene TRBV3-2) and TRBJ2-7; 8 bases fit TRBD1. J gave up 1 base and V 3 bases, and 2 bases lay outside the gene matches. This CDR3 comprises 14 residues. The germline gives CDR1 LGHDT, CDR2 YNNKEL (reference sequence). The CDR3 nucleotides read TGTGCCAGCAGCCACGGGACAGGATCCTACGAGCAGTACTTC. This gives the protein CASSHGTGSYEQYF.

This clone was observed a handful of times. V gene TRBV7-9 combines with J gene TRBJ1-2, with D unclear. V was trimmed by 2 bases and J by 8 bases, leaving 18 bases between them. Germline V gene data show CDR1 as SEHNR and CDR2 as FQNEAQ (reference sequence). The CDR3 loop spans 15 amino acids. The CDR3 DNA sequence: TGTGCCAGCAGCTTAAACAATCCCCCCCGTTGGGGCTACACCTTC. This encodes CASSLNNPPRWGYTF.

The V and J genes are TRBV11-2 and TRBJ2-5; D unclear. The ends were cut back, 2 bases at V and 5 bases at J, with 3 bases in the middle. The CDR3 covers 11 residues. From germline, CDR1 is SGHAT and CDR2 FQNNGV. Here the CDR3 reads CASSLQETQYF. The DNA for the CDR3 is TGTGCCAGCAGCTTACAGGAGACCCAGTACTTC.

This chain uses TRBV5-4 with TRBJ2-7; D remains unclear. The germline CDR1 and CDR2 sequences are SGHNT and YYREEE (reference sequence). Trimming pared 2 bases from V and 0 bases from J, leaving 9 bases between. The CDR3 is 14 residues long. Here the CDR3 DNA reads TGTGCCAGCAGCTTTGGCCGCAGCTCCTACGAGCAGTACTTC. This gives the protein CASSFGRSSYEQYF.

The chain combines TRBV5-1 with TRBJ1-1; TRBD1 aligns across 8 bases. The germline V gene encodes CDR1 SGHRS and CDR2 YFSETQ. The trim removed 4 bases at V and 5 bases at J, leaving 10 bases unmatched. The CDR3 covers 15 residues. The CDR3 DNA reads TGCGCCAGCAGCCCACAGGGGGTATGGGGGACTGAAGCTTTCTTT. Protein product: CASSPQGVWGTEAFF. The full variable domain, completed using reference TRBV5-1 and TRBJ1-1, is KAGVTQTPRYLIKTRGQQVTLSCSPISGHRSVSWYQQTPGQGLQFLFEYFSETQRNKGNFPGRFSGRQFSNSRSEMNVSTLELGDSALYLCASSPQGVWGTEAFFGQGTRLTVV.

V gene TRBV7-2 combines with J gene TRBJ2-1, with D possibly being TRBD2 (5 bases). This CDR3 comprises 17 residues. Trimming pared 2 bases from V and 3 bases from J, leaving 17 bases between. The V gene's germline CDR1 is SGHTA and CDR2 FQGNSA. As DNA, the CDR3 is TGTGCCAGCAGCTTACGGGGTGTTGGGCCCGGCTACAATGAGCAGTTCTTC. This translates into CASSLRGVGPGYNEQFF.

The V and J genes are TRBV19 and TRBJ1-3, with D tentatively TRBD1 (5 bases). Germline-derived CDR1 and CDR2 are LNHDA and SQIVND (reference sequence). The CDR3 covers 14 residues. Deletions cut 5 bases from V and 2 bases from J, with 10 bases between. CDR3: CASSPKGPGNTIYF. CDR3 in DNA: TGTGCCAGTAGTCCGAAGGGGCCTGGAAACACCATATATTTT.

The sample holds a few counts of this clone. The gene calls are TRBV19 and TRBJ2-3; weak D call: TRBD2 (6 bases). Looked up from germline, CDR1 is LNHDA and CDR2 is SQIVND (reference sequence). CDR3 length equals 16 residues. The ends were cut back, 7 bases at V and 2 bases at J, with 19 bases in the middle. CDR3 protein: CASKIYWDSPTDTQYF. Written as DNA, the CDR3 is TGTGCCAGTAAAATATATTGGGACTCTCCCACAGATACGCAGTATTTT.

The CDR3 nucleotides are TGTGCCAGCAGGGGGGACAGTTATTCACCCCTCCACTTT. Its translation: CASRGDSYSPLHF. The V and J genes are TRBV2 and TRBJ1-6; 7 bases agree with TRBD1. The CDR3 consists of 13 residues. Germline V lookup: CDR1 SNHLY, CDR2 FYNNEI. V was pared by 6 bases and J by 8 bases, with 4 bases of the junction left unmatched. The variable domain in full, with the rest retrieved from reference TRBV2 and TRBJ1-6, is EPEVTQTPSHQVTQMGQEVILRCVPISNHLYFYWYRQILGQKVEFLVSFYNNEISEKSEIFDDQFSVERPDGSNFTLKIRSTKLEDSAMYFCASRGDSYSPLHFGNGTRLTVT.

This clone was counted between two and nine times. V usage is TRBV7-9 and J usage is TRBJ2-7; 8 bases agree with TRBD2. Losses at the gene ends were 5 bases for V and 2 bases for J; bases not matched to a gene: 5. Germline values: CDR1 SEHNR, CDR2 FQNEAQ (reference sequence). The CDR3 is made up of 14 amino acids. DNA for the CDR3: TGTGCCAGCAGCCATCTCGGGGGGGCCTACGAGCAGTACTTC. This gives the protein CASSHLGGAYEQYF.

V gene TRBV6-5 combines with J gene TRBJ1-5; 8 nucleotides match TRBD1. The J segment lost 5 bases and the V segment lost 2 bases, leaving 8 bases of the junction unmatched. This CDR3 region has 16 residues. The germline V gene has CDR1 MNHEY and CDR2 SVGAGI. The CDR3 DNA reads TGTGCCAGCAGTTACGGAGGGACAGGACGAGATCAGCCCCAGCATTTT. Protein sequence: CASSYGGTGRDQPQHF.

Written as DNA, the CDR3 is TGTGCCAGCAGCCGGGACAGGGAGACCCCAAGCTCCTACAATGAGCAGTTCTTC. Its translation is CASSRDRETPSSYNEQFF. The J gene is TRBJ2-1, the V gene TRBV7-2; TRBD1 matches 9 bases. The CDR3 spans 18 residues. Germline V CDR1 and CDR2: SGHTA, FQGNSA. The trim removed 5 bases at V and 0 bases at J, leaving 11 bases unmatched.

V and J are TRBV9 and TRBJ1-5; D uncertain. The V end was cut by 0 bases, the J end by 7 bases, with 14 bases between. This CDR3 region has 15 residues. Germline values: CDR1 SGDLS, CDR2 YYNGEE. CDR3 DNA sequence: TGTGCCAGCAGCGTAGGAACCGGACTCCCCCAGCCCCAGCATTTT. Protein sequence: CASSVGTGLPQPQHF.

V is TRBV2 and J is TRBJ1-1; the D is unclear. CDR3 length: 12 amino acids. CDR1 is SNHLY, CDR2 FYNNEI, per germline. V lost 8 bases and J lost 0, with 7 bases in between. CDR3 DNA: TGTGCCAGCGCTCAGATGAACACTGAAGCTTTCTTT. Amino acids: CASAQMNTEAFF.

This clone showed up just once. The chain combines TRBV18 with TRBJ1-1; D uncertain. Looked up from germline, CDR1 is KGHSH and CDR2 is LQKENI. The CDR3 is 13 residues long. V lost 8 bases and J lost 0, with 10 bases in between. CDR3 in DNA: TGTGCCAGCCGAGATACGTTGAACACTGAAGCTTTCTTT. This codes for CASRDTLNTEAFF.

The chain couples TRBV27 to TRBJ2-1; no reliable D call. Trimming pared 5 bases from V and 7 bases from J, leaving 9 bases between. CDR3 size: 12 residues. From germline, CDR1 is MNHEY and CDR2 SMNVEV (reference sequence). The CDR3 bases are TGTGCCAGCAGTCAGATCGGGAATGAGCAGTTCTTC. Amino acids: CASSQIGNEQFF.

This clone was detected only a few times. V usage is TRBV30 and J usage is TRBJ1-2; 12 positions match TRBD1. Germline V lookup: CDR1 GTSNPN, CDR2 SVGIG (reference sequence). The CDR3 has 15 amino acids. The V segment lost 3 bases and the J segment 7 bases; nucleotides outside the gene matches: 9. The CDR3 sequence: CAWSAQGTGGLGYTF. CDR3 bases: TGTGCCTGGAGCGCGCAAGGGACAGGGGGCCTTGGCTACACCTTC.

J is TRBJ2-5 and V is TRBV7-9; D perhaps matches TRBD2 (7 bases). CDR1 SEHNR and CDR2 FQNEAQ come from the germline V gene (reference sequence). V was pared by 8 bases and J by 0 bases, with 13 bases between. The CDR3 length is 14 residues. This CDR3 is CASRRGGHQETQYF. CDR3 nucleotide sequence: TGTGCCAGCCGTAGGGGGGGGCACCAAGAGACCCAGTACTTC.

The V and J genes are TRBV19 and TRBJ2-3; 12 bases map to TRBD2. The CDR3 runs 13 residues. Germline loops: CDR1 LNHDA, CDR2 SQIVND (reference sequence). V lost 9 bases and J lost 7; bases outside the gene matches: 5. As DNA, the CDR3 is TGTGCCAGCAGGACTAGCGGGACCAATACGCAGTATTTT. Translating gives CASRTSGTNTQYF.